These 30 T cell receptor beta chains were sequenced from one sample in a study of HIV-infected patients and healthy controls. The repertoire came from unfractionated whole blood and reflected all unsorted peripheral T cells. Reverse transcription used 450 to 500 ng RNA and constant-region primers for alpha and beta. Using multiplexing indices, alpha and beta chain libraries were generated apart by chain-specific third strand synthesis. TCRdb reprocessed the 5' RACE reads with MiXCR, giving one entry per CDR3 protein. This repertoire shows fewer than 25,000 distinct CDR3 sequences, 8.9% found once; its top ten account for about 2.6%. Sequenced input: blood. The receptors come from an adult in good health.

By sample share, this clonotype is medium-sized. The chain recombines TRBV19 with TRBJ2-1, with TRBD2 matching over 10 bases. The CDR3 length is 16 residues. The junction had 7 bases not matched to a gene; V was cut back by 3 bases and J by 5 bases. Germline assignment: CDR1 LNHDA and CDR2 SQIVND (reference sequence). CDR3 nucleotide sequence: TGTGCCAGTAGTATTCCTTCCGGGACTAGCGACAATGAGCAGTTCTTC. This gives the protein CASSIPSGTSDNEQFF. Variable domain in full (rest from reference TRBV19 and TRBJ2-1): DGGITQSPKYLFRKEGQNVTLSCEQNLNHDAMYWYRQDPGQGLRLIYYSQIVNDFQKGDIAEGYSVSREKKESFPLTVTSAQKNPTAFYLCASSIPSGTSDNEQFFGPGTRLTVL.

This chain uses TRBV18 with TRBJ2-2, with 8 bases matching TRBD2. V was pared by 3 bases and J by 8 bases, with 8 bases of the junction left unmatched. Looked up from germline, CDR1 is KGHSH and CDR2 is LQKENI. CDR3 length equals 15 residues. This CDR3 reads CASSPGGLASGELFF. The CDR3 DNA reads as TGTGCCAGCTCACCCGGTGGACTAGCATCTGGGGAGCTGTTTTTT.

There are many counts of this clonotype. This chain links TRBV4-3 with TRBJ1-5; D is ambiguous. The germline V gene has CDR1 LGHNA and CDR2 YSLEER. V shed 0 bases and J shed 6 bases, with 6 bases lying between them. CDR3 length: 13 residues. The CDR3 spells CASSQDKGQPQHF. The DNA of the CDR3 is TGCGCCAGCAGCCAAGATAAGGGTCAGCCCCAGCATTTT.

This clonotype was seen more than once but under ten times. The chain links TRBV10-2 to TRBJ2-1; 12 nucleotides line up with TRBD2. The CDR3 is made up of 15 amino acids. V shed 5 bases and J 8 bases; nucleotides not matched to a gene: 7. Germline assignment: CDR1 WSHSY and CDR2 SAAADI. DNA for the CDR3: TGCGCCAGCAGTATGACTAGCGGGAGTGTCGATGAGCAGTTCTTC. It encodes CASSMTSGSVDEQFF.

This clonotype was counted at least ten times. The rearrangement uses TRBV24-1 and TRBJ1-1; tentative D call: TRBD1 (5 bases). V lost 7 bases to trimming and J lost 4 bases, with 15 bases between them. Germline V CDR1 and CDR2: KGHDR, SFDVKD. The CDR3 length is 14 residues. In nucleotides, the CDR3 is TGTGCCACCAGGGCTGGACACTTGGGCACTGAAGCTTTCTTT. This gives the protein CATRAGHLGTEAFF.

Many counts were recorded for this clonotype. This chain connects TRBV29-1 to TRBJ1-1, with 12 nucleotides matching TRBD1. Germline V gene lookup returns CDR1 SQVTM and CDR2 ANQGSEA. The CDR3 totals 15 residues. With V trimmed by 3 bases and J by 5 bases, 7 bases remained unmatched. CDR3 nucleotides: TGCAGCGTTGATGGCCGGGACAGGGGGCAGACTGAAGCTTTCTTT. Protein sequence: CSVDGRDRGQTEAFF.

Worth noting for this clonotype: It may be a read error: a sequence one base away is much more abundant. The V gene is TRBV28, the J gene TRBJ1-1; weak D call: TRBD1 (6 bases). CDR3 length equals 13 residues. V shed 8 bases and J shed 6 bases, with 16 bases lying between them. CDR1 is MDHEN and CDR2 is SYDVKM in the germline V gene. The CDR3 nucleotides are TGTGCCAGCTGGGGGCCTGGGGGCTCTGAAGCTTTCTTT. This sequence encodes CASWGPGGSEAFF.

This clonotype was counted many times. The chain has TRBV20-1 and TRBJ2-3; TRBD2 agrees at 10 bases. The V gene end was trimmed by 6 bases and the J gene end by 0 bases; junction bases not matched to a gene: 27. The CDR3 has 22 residues. Germline V gives CDR1 DFQATT, CDR2 SNEGSKA (reference sequence). In DNA form, the CDR3 reads TGCAGTGCCCTAGGGGGAGTACCCGTGGGAACTAGCGGGAAGATTAGCACAGATACGCAGTATTTT. It is translated as CSALGGVPVGTSGKISTDTQYF.

This clonotype was recorded a few times. The V and J genes are TRBV14 and TRBJ2-7; TRBD1 aligns across 8 bases. Germline lookup yields CDR1 SGHDN and CDR2 FVKESK. CDR3 length: 14 residues. V gave up 6 bases and J gave up 2 bases; unmatched junction bases: 6. The chain's CDR3 is CASRMTGDTYEQYF. The CDR3 nucleotides read TGTGCCAGCAGAATGACAGGGGATACCTACGAGCAGTACTTC.

This clonotype counts as medium-sized. CDR3 sequence reads: CSASRTAQETQYF. The CDR3 DNA is TGCAGTGCTAGTCGGACAGCCCAAGAGACCCAGTACTTC. This rearrangement joins TRBV20-1 to TRBJ2-5, with D tentatively TRBD1 (6 bases). Germline CDR1 is DFQATT and CDR2 is SNEGSKA (reference sequence). The CDR3 is 13 residues long. V was clipped by 3 bases and J by 1 base, with 9 bases between them.

At least ten counts were recorded for this clonotype. The chain combines TRBV6-1 with TRBJ2-5, with 7 bases fitting TRBD2. This CDR3 region has 17 residues. Germline V lookup: CDR1 MNHNS, CDR2 SASEGT. The V gene end was trimmed by 4 bases and the J gene end by 5 bases; junction bases not matched to a gene: 16. The CDR3 nucleotides read TGTGCCAGCAGTGGTCAAAAGAGGGAGGGCCCGGGCGAGACCCAGTACTTC. Its translation: CASSGQKREGPGETQYF.

The chain combines TRBV6-2 or TRBV6-3 with TRBJ1-5; unclear D gene. CDR1 is MNHEY and CDR2 is SVGEGT in the germline V gene. V was trimmed by 2 bases and J by 15 bases, leaving 23 bases between them. This CDR3 is built from 15 residues. The CDR3 DNA follows: TGTGCCAGCAGTTACCCCTCAGCCATTTTGTCCCCTCCGCATTTT. Protein product: CASSYPSAILSPPHF.

Only a few counts were recorded for this clonotype. The chain has TRBV7-2 and TRBJ2-3; 9 nucleotides agree with TRBD1. Trimming removed 2 bases from V and 6 bases from J; junction bases left unmatched: 6. The CDR3 is 15 amino acids. CDR1 SGHTA and CDR2 FQGNSA come from the germline V gene. CDR3 residues: CASSLQDRGFDTQYF. CDR3 nucleotides: TGTGCCAGCAGCTTACAGGACAGGGGTTTTGATACGCAGTATTTT.

This clonotype qualifies as medium-sized. The J gene is TRBJ2-3, the V gene TRBV20-1, with TRBD2 as a possible D gene (5 bases). CDR3 length equals 13 residues. V lost 4 bases to trimming and J lost 2 bases, with 10 bases between them. Germline CDR1 DFQATT, CDR2 SNEGSKA (reference sequence). For the CDR3, the DNA is TGCAGTGCTACTAGAGCGGACACAGATACGCAGTATTTT. Its translation: CSATRADTDTQYF.

This clonotype has ten or more counts. The rearrangement links TRBV19 to TRBJ2-1, with D possibly being TRBD2 (6 bases). The CDR3 consists of 14 residues. The V gene lost 7 bases and the J gene lost 4 bases, with 14 bases spanning the gap. CDR1 is LNHDA, CDR2 SQIVND, per germline (reference sequence). This CDR3 reads CASTPGGRYNEQFF. CDR3 DNA sequence: TGTGCCAGTACTCCCGGGGGTCGATACAATGAGCAGTTCTTC.

In this sample, this clonotype turned up many times. The chain carries TRBV20-1 and TRBJ2-2; possibly TRBD2 for D (5 bases). V was trimmed by 0 bases and J by 1 base, leaving 12 bases between them. The CDR3 sequence is 16 residues long. Germline CDR1 and CDR2: DFQATT and SNEGSKA (reference sequence). This CDR3 is CSARDGGGWNTGELFF. The CDR3 nucleotides read TGCAGTGCTAGAGACGGAGGCGGGTGGAACACCGGGGAGCTGTTTTTT.

This clonotype appeared many times. J is TRBJ2-3 and V is TRBV27; D unclear. CDR3 length equals 13 residues. The V gene's germline CDR1 is MNHEY and CDR2 SMNVEV (reference sequence). The V gene lost 1 base and the J gene lost 4 bases, with 6 bases spanning the gap. The CDR3 sequence is CASSLYVPDTQYF. The CDR3 DNA reads TGTGCCAGCAGTTTATATGTCCCAGATACGCAGTATTTT.

This clonotype is labeled medium-sized. V gene TRBV6-4 combines with J gene TRBJ2-3; 13 positions match TRBD2. Germline V gene sequence: CDR1 MRHNA, CDR2 SNTAGT. CDR3 length: 15 residues. The V and J ends lost 2 bases and 4 bases, in that order; junction bases with no gene match: 0. CDR3 sequence: CASSDGTSGADTQYF. CDR3 DNA sequence: TGTGCCAGCAGTGACGGGACTAGCGGGGCAGATACGCAGTATTTT.

The chain couples TRBV19 to TRBJ2-2; D remains unclear. This CDR3 comprises 12 residues. Germline lookup yields CDR1 LNHDA and CDR2 SQIVND (reference sequence). V lost 10 bases and J lost 7, with 13 bases in between. The CDR3 DNA reads TGTGCCACCTCGTTGTACGGCGGGGAGCTGTTTTTT. The encoded protein is CATSLYGGELFF.

The sample holds many counts of this clonotype. The chain couples TRBV20-1 to TRBJ2-4; no clear D gene. V lost 1 base and J 0 bases, leaving 10 bases between the germline ends. Per the germline V gene, CDR1 is DFQATT and CDR2 is SNEGSKA (reference sequence). This CDR3 is built from 15 residues. CDR3 nucleotide sequence: TGCAGTGCTAGAGGGGCAGTGTTAGCCAAAAACATTCAGTACTTC. This codes for CSARGAVLAKNIQYF.

The chain employs TRBV27 and TRBJ1-2, with D tentatively TRBD1 (5 bases). Per the germline V gene, CDR1 is MNHEY and CDR2 is SMNVEV (reference sequence). V was clipped by 3 bases and J by 4 bases, with 12 bases between them. The CDR3 consists of 14 residues. In DNA, the CDR3 is TGTGCCAGCAGTTTTCAGCGGGGGGGCTATGGCTACACCTTC. Translating it yields CASSFQRGGYGYTF.

At least ten counts were recorded for this clonotype. V usage is TRBV10-3 and J usage is TRBJ1-1; D is ambiguous. V was trimmed by 6 bases and J by 1 base, leaving 6 bases between them. Germline V lookup: CDR1 ENHRY, CDR2 SYGVKD. The CDR3 spans 12 residues. The CDR3 region is CAIRPQNTEAFF. The CDR3, as DNA: TGTGCCATCAGACCTCAGAACACTGAAGCTTTCTTT.

This clonotype is labeled medium-sized. The gene calls are TRBV4-3 and TRBJ2-6; 7 bases fit TRBD2. Germline V lookup: CDR1 LGHNA, CDR2 YSLEER. The CDR3 runs to 16 residues. The V and J ends lost 0 bases and 2 bases, in that order; junction bases with no gene match: 1. The CDR3 coding sequence is TGCGCCAGCAGCCAAGATCTAGCGGCTGGGGCCAACGTCCTGACTTTC. Its translation: CASSQDLAAGANVLTF.

By sample share, this clonotype is medium-sized. This rearrangement joins TRBV28 to TRBJ2-5; TRBD2 matches 8 bases. The CDR3 sequence is 15 residues long. The V and J ends lost 6 bases and 4 bases, in that order; junction bases with no gene match: 10. CDR1 is MDHEN and CDR2 is SYDVKM in the germline V gene. This CDR3 reads CASSLQAGVVETQYF. The CDR3 coding sequence is TGTGCCAGCAGCCTCCAAGCGGGAGTCGTAGAGACCCAGTACTTC. Together with reference TRBV28 and TRBJ2-5, the CDR3 gives the full variable domain: DVKVTQSSRYLVKRTGEKVFLECVQDMDHENMFWYRQDPGLGLRLIYFSYDVKMKEKGDIPEGYSVSREKKERFSLILESASTNQTSMYLCASSLQAGVVETQYFGPGTRLLVL.

In its sample, this clonotype was seen a few times. This chain connects TRBV27 to TRBJ1-2; TRBD1 matches at 7 bases. CDR3 length equals 14 residues. V was clipped by 7 bases and J by 1 base; unmatched bases: 6. Germline lookup yields CDR1 MNHEY and CDR2 SMNVEV (reference sequence). The CDR3 loop is CASMFAGGNYGYTF. As DNA, the CDR3 is TGTGCCAGCATGTTCGCAGGGGGTAACTATGGCTACACCTTC.

This clonotype was observed many times. The chain combines TRBV24-1 with TRBJ2-3, with D unclear. The CDR3 length is 11 residues. CDR1 is KGHDR, CDR2 SFDVKD, per germline. V was shortened by 4 bases and J by 2 bases, with 0 bases between the two germline ends. This CDR3 reads CATSDTDTQYF. CDR3 sequence (DNA): TGTGCCACCAGTGACACAGATACGCAGTATTTT.

This clonotype appeared many times. The V call is TRBV13, the J call TRBJ1-1, with no clear D. CDR1 and CDR2 from the germline V gene are PRHDT and FYEKMQ (reference sequence). Deletions cut 1 base from V and 6 bases from J, with 9 bases between. The CDR3 consists of 13 residues. The CDR3 region is CASSLARAAEAFF. The CDR3 DNA sequence: TGTGCCAGCAGCTTAGCCAGAGCCGCTGAAGCTTTCTTT. The variable domain in full, completed from reference TRBV13 and TRBJ1-1, reads AAGVIQSPRHLIKEKRETATLKCYPIPRHDTVYWYQQGPGQDPQFLISFYEKMQSDKGSIPDRFSAQQFSDYHSELNMSSLELGDSALYFCASSLARAAEAFFGQGTRLTVV.

This clonotype was picked up many times. One junction end does not reproduce the germline sequence, and a read error may be involved. The CDR3 nucleotides are TGTGCCAGCAGTTTAGGACAGGGGAGGAATCAGCCCCAGCATTTT. It yields the protein CASSLGQGRNQPQHF. The genes are TRBV7-9 and TRBJ1-5, with TRBD1 matching over 9 bases. The CDR3 sequence is 15 residues long. Germline CDR1 SEHNR, CDR2 FQNEAQ (reference sequence).

This clonotype has just a few counts. The chain has TRBV14 and TRBJ2-3, with 7 bases fitting TRBD2. Germline V gene lookup returns CDR1 SGHDN and CDR2 FVKESK. This CDR3 is built from 14 residues. The V segment lost 4 bases and the J segment 6 bases; nucleotides outside the gene matches: 7. This CDR3 is CASSPGRGVDTQYF. The CDR3 DNA reads TGTGCCAGCAGCCCCGGACGGGGGGTCGATACGCAGTATTTT.

This clonotype has just a few counts. The chain has TRBV7-9 and TRBJ1-5; no definite D call. This CDR3 spans 14 amino acids. V shed 3 bases and J shed 0 bases, with 6 bases lying between them. Germline assignment: CDR1 SEHNR and CDR2 FQNEAQ (reference sequence). In nucleotides, the CDR3 is TGTGCCAGCAGCTTGACGGATAGCAATCAGCCCCAGCATTTT. Its protein is CASSLTDSNQPQHF.